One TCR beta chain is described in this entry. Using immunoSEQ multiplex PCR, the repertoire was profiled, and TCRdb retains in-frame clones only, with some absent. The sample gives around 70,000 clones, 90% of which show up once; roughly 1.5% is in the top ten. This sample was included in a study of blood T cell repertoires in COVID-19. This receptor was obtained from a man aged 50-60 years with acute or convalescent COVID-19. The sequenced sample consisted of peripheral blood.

CDR3: CASSPGILPMNTEAFF. As DNA, the CDR3 is TGTGCCAGCAGCCCCGGGATCTTGCCCATGAACACTGAAGCTTTCTTT. The V gene is TRBV6-2 or TRBV6-3, the J gene TRBJ1-1; D is ambiguous. Trimming pared 6 bases from V and 0 bases from J, leaving 17 bases between. Germline CDR1 is MNHEY and CDR2 is SVGEGT. The CDR3 has 16 residues.